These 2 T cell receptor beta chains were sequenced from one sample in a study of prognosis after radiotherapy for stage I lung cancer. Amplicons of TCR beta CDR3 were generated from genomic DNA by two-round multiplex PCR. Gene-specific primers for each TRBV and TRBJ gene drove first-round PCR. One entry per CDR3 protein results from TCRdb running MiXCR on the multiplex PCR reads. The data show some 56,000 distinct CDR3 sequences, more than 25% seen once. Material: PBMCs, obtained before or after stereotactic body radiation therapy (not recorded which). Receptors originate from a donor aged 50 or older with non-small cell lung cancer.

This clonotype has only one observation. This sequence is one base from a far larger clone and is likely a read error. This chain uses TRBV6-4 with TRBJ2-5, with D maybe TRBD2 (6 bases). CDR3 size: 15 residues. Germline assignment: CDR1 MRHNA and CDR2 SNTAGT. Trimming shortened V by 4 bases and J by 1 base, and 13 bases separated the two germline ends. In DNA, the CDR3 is TGTGCCAGCAGTGTATTTGGAGGGGTCCAAGAGACCCAGTACTTC. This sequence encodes CASSVFGGVQETQYF.

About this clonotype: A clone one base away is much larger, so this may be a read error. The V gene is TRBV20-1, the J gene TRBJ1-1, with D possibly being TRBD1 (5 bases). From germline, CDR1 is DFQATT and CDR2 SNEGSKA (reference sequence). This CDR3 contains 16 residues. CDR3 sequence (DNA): TGCATTGCTAGCTTGGGTGGGTCAGGGATGAACACTGAAGCTTTCTTT. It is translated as CIASLGGSGMNTEAFF.